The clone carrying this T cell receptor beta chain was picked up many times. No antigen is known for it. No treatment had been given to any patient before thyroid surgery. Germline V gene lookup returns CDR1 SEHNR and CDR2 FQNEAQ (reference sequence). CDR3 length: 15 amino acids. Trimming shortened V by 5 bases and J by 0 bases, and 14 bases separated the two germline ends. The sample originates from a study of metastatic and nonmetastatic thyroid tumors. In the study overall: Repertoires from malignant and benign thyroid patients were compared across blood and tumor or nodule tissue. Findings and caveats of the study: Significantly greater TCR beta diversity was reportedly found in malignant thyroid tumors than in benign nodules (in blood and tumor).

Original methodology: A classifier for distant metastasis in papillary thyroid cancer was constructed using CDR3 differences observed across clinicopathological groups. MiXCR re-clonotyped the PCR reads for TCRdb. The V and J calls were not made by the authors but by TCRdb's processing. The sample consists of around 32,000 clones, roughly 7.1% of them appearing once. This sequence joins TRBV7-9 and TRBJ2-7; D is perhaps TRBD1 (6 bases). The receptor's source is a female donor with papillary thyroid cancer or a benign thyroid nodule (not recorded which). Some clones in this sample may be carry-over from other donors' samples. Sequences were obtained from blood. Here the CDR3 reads CASSPYPGHSYEQYF. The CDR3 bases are TGTGCCAGCAGCCCTTATCCGGGACACTCCTACGAGCAGTACTTC.